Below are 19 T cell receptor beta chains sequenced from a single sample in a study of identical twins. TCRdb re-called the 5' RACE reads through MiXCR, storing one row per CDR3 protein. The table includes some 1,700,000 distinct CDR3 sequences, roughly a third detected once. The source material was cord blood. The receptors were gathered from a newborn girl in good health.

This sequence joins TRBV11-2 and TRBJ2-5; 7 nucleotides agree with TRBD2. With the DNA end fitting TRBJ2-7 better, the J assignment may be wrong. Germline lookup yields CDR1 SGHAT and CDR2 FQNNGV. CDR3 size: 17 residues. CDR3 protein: CASSLGWRGMVNSEQYF. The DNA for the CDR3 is TGTGCCAGCAGCTTAGGTTGGCGGGGGATGGTGAATTCCGAGCAGTACTTC.

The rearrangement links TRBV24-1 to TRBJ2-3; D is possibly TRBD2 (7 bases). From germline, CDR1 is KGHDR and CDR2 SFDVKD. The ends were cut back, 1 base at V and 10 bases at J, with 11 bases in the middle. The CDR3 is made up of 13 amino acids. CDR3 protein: CATSDFWRGPQYF. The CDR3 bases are TGTGCCACCAGTGATTTCTGGCGGGGGCCGCAGTATTTT.

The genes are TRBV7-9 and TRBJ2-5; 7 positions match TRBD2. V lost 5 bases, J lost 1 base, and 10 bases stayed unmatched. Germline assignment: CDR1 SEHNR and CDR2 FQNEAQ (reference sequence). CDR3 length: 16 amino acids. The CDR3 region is CASSPRLAVSQETQYF. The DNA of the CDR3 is TGTGCCAGCAGCCCGAGACTAGCCGTTTCCCAAGAGACCCAGTACTTC.

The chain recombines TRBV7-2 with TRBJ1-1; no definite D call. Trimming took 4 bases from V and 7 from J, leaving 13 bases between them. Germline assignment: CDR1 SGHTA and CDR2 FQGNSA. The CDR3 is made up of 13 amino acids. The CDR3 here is CASSSKGGFEAFF. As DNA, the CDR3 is TGTGCCAGCAGCTCCAAAGGTGGCTTTGAAGCTTTCTTT.

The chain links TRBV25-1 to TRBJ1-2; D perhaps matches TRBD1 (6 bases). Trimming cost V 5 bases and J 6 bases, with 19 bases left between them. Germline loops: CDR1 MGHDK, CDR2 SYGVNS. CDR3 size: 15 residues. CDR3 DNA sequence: TGTGCCAGCAGTCCTTGGACAGTAAAGAGGCATGGCTACACCTTC. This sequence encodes CASSPWTVKRHGYTF.

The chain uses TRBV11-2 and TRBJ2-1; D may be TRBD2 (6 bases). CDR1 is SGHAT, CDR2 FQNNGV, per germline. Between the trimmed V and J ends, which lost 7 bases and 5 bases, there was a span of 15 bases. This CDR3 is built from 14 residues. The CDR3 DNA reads TGTGCCAGCACTCACTTAGCGGATCACAATGAGCAGTTCTTC. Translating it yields CASTHLADHNEQFF.

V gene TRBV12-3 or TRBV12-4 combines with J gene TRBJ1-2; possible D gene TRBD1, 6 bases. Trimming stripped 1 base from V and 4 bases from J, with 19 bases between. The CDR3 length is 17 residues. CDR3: CASSLGNRGQGGYGYTF. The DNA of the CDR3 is TGTGCCAGCAGTTTAGGAAATCGGGGGCAGGGCGGCTATGGCTACACCTTC.

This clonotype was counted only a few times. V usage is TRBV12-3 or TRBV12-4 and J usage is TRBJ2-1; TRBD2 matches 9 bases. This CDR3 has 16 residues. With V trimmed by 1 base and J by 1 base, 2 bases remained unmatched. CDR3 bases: TGTGCCAGCAGTTTAGGCGGGGGGGCGTCCTACAATGAGCAGTTCTTC. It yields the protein CASSLGGGASYNEQFF.

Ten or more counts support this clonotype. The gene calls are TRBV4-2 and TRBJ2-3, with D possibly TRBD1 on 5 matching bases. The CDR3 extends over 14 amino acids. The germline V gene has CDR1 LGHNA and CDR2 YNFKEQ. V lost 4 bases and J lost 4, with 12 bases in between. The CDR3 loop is CASSPTSGPDTQYF. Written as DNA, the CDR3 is TGTGCCAGCAGCCCGACTTCAGGGCCAGATACGCAGTATTTT.

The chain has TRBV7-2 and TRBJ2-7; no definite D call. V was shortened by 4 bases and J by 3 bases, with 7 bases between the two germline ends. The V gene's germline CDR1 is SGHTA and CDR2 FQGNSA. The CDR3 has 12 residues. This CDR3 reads CASSSQIYEQYF. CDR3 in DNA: TGTGCCAGCAGCTCCCAAATCTACGAGCAGTACTTC. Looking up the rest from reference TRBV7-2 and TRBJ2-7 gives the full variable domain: GAGVSQSPSNKVTEKGKDVELRCDPISGHTALYWYRQSLGQGLEFLIYFQGNSAPDKSGLPSDRFSAERTGGSVSTLTIQRTQQEDSAVYLCASSSQIYEQYFGPGTRLTVT.

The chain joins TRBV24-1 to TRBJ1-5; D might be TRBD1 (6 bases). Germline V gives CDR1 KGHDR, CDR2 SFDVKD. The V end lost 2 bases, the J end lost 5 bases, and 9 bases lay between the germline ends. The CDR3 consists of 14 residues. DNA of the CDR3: TGTGCCACCAGTGATTACAGGGTCGATCAGCCCCAGCATTTT. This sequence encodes CATSDYRVDQPQHF.

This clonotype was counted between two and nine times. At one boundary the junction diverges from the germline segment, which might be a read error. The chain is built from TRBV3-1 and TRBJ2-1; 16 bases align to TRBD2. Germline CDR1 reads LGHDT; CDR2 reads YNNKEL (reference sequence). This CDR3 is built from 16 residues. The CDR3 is CAGSRPGLAGGYEQFF. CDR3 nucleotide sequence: TGTGCCGGCAGCCGACCGGGACTAGCGGGAGGGTATGAGCAGTTCTTC.

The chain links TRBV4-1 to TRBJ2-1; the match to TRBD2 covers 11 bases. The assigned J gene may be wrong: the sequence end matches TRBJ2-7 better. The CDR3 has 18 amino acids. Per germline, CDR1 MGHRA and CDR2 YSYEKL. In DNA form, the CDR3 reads TGCGCCAGCAGCCAAGGGACTAGCGGGTTAAACTCCTACAATGAGCAGTACTTC. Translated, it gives CASSQGTSGLNSYNEQYF.

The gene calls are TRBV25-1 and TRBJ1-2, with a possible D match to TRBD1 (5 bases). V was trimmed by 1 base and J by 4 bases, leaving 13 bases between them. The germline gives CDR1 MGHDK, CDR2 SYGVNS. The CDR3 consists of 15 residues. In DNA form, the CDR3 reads TGTGCCAGCAGTGAATGGGGGTCGCAAGGCTATGGCTACACCTTC. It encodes CASSEWGSQGYGYTF.

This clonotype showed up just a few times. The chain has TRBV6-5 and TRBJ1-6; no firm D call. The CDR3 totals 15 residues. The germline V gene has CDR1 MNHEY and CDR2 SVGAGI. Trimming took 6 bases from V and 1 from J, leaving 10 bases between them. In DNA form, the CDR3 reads TGTGCCAGCAGCCGAGTACGGTCCTATAATTCACCCCTCCACTTT. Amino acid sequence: CASSRVRSYNSPLHF.

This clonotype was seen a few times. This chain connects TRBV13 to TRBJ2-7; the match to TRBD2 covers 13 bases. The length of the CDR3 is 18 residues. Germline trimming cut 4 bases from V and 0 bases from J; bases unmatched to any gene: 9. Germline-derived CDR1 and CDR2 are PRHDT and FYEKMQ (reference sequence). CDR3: CASSSGLAGALISYEQYF. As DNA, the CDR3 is TGTGCCAGCAGCTCCGGACTAGCGGGAGCCCTCATCTCCTACGAGCAGTACTTC.

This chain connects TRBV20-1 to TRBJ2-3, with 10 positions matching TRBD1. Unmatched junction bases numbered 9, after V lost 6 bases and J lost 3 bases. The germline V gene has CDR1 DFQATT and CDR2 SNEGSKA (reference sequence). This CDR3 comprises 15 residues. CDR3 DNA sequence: TGCAGTGCGCTCACCGGGACAGGGGTGACAGATACGCAGTATTTT. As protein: CSALTGTGVTDTQYF.

CDR3 in DNA: TGTGCCAGCAGTTCCACAGGGAGTGCTAATGAAAAACTGTTTTTT. As protein: CASSSTGSANEKLFF. The rearrangement uses TRBV6-5 and TRBJ1-4, with a weak D call TRBD1 (6 bases). Germline loops: CDR1 MNHEY, CDR2 SVGAGI. Trimming took off 4 bases at V and 3 bases at J, with 12 bases between the two ends. CDR3 size: 15 residues.

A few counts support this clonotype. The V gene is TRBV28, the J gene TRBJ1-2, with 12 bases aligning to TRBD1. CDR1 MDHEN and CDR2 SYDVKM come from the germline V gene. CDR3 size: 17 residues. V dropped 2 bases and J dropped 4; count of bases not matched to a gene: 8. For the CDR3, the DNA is TGTGCCAGCAGTTTAGGGACAGGGGGCTTCGGGGGCTATGGCTACACCTTC. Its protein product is CASSLGTGGFGGYGYTF.